The T cell receptor beta chain described here comes from a study of read filtering for tumor transcriptome and immune sequencing. Study as a whole: Whole-transcriptome libraries were prepared after DNase treatment. TCR-mapped reads were about 3.5 to 10.27 million with IR-seq versus roughly 85 to 1,400 with RNA-seq. Regarding the study as a whole: The sorted CD138-negative fraction was a mixed bone marrow immune population, not purified T cells.

The CDR3 length is 15 residues. V gave up 0 bases and J gave up 1 base, with 9 bases separating them. CDR1 and CDR2 from the germline V gene are DFQATT and SNEGSKA (reference sequence). This clonotype was detected many times. Its matching antigen is unknown. This library used about 400 ng RNA and molecular barcoded adaptors spanning alpha/delta and beta/gamma chains. TCRdb fed the reads into MiXCR, producing one record per CDR3 protein. The sample yields tens of thousands of distinct CDR3 sequences, 20% seen once. V usage is TRBV20-1 and J usage is TRBJ2-2; unclear D gene. Sequencing input: a population of CD138-negative cells sorted from bone marrow. The TCR was taken from a donor at least 40 years old with multiple myeloma. This chain's CDR3 is CSARDFRQNTGELFF. CDR3 in DNA: TGCAGTGCTAGAGATTTTAGACAGAACACCGGGGAGCTGTTTTTT.